A selection of T cell receptor beta chains follows, all from one sample in a study of cytomegalovirus exposure and HLA in healthy donors. Profiled with immunoSEQ multiplex PCR; TCRdb holds only in-frame clones, not every one. Here the sample spans 140,000 to 150,000 clones, 80% to 85% being singletons. The sample consisted of PBMCs. Receptors were obtained from a woman in her 30s in good health and CMV-seronegative. CDR3s include the opening cysteine and the closing phenylalanine or tryptophan. D genes are given only for firm matches. Expanded clones are given a class, and other clones once, few, many or no size at all.

d_call: NA
j_call: TRBJ2-2
clone_size: NA
v_call: TRBV27
cdr3_length: 16
cdr3_nt: TGTGCCAGCAGCCGGGATAACCGCTTGGCTACCGGGGAGCTGTTTTTT
cdr3_aa: CASSRDNRLATGELFF

d_call: TRBD1
j_call: TRBJ2-5
clone_size: NA
v_call: TRBV7-6
cdr3_length: 16
cdr3_nt: TGTGCCAGCAGCCCCCGGACAGGACCCTACCAAGAGACCCAGTACTTC
cdr3_aa: CASSPRTGPYQETQYF

d_call: TRBD1
j_call: TRBJ1-2
clone_size: NA
v_call: TRBV5-1
cdr3_length: 17
cdr3_nt: TGCGCCAGCAGCTTGGGGGACAGGGTCTCGTGGGACTATGGCTACACCTTC
cdr3_aa: CASSLGDRVSWDYGYTF

d_call: NA
j_call: TRBJ1-2
clone_size: NA
v_call: TRBV19
cdr3_length: 12
cdr3_nt: TGTGCCAGTAGTATAACAGGTGGTGGCTACACCTTC
cdr3_aa: CASSITGGGYTF

d_call: TRBD1
j_call: TRBJ1-1
clone_size: NA
v_call: TRBV30
cdr3_length: 12
cdr3_nt: TGTGCCTGGAGCACCACAGGGGTCGCGGCTTTCTTT
cdr3_aa: CAWSTTGVAAFF

d_call: NA
j_call: TRBJ1-2
clone_size: NA
v_call: TRBV30
cdr3_length: 14
cdr3_nt: TGTGCCTGGAGTGTATCCTCGTATTTGTATGGCTACACCTTC
cdr3_aa: CAWSVSSYLYGYTF

d_call: NA
j_call: TRBJ1-5
clone_size: once
v_call: TRBV4-1
cdr3_length: 15
cdr3_nt: TGCGCCAGCAGTCGAAATCAGGTGAGCAATCAGCCCCAGCATTTT
cdr3_aa: CASSRNQVSNQPQHF

d_call: NA
j_call: TRBJ2-7
clone_size: NA
v_call: TRBV28
cdr3_length: 15
cdr3_nt: TGTGCCAGCAGTCCCCGGGGGCAGGGGGAATACGAGCAGTACTTC
cdr3_aa: CASSPRGQGEYEQYF

d_call: NA
j_call: TRBJ1-1
clone_size: NA
v_call: TRBV5-8
cdr3_length: 12
cdr3_nt: TGTGCCAGCAATCGGGTAGACACTGAAGCTTTCTTT
cdr3_aa: CASNRVDTEAFF

d_call: TRBD2
j_call: TRBJ2-1
clone_size: few
v_call: TRBV6-1
cdr3_length: 15
cdr3_nt: TGTGCCAGCAGTGAACTAGCGGGAAGTGGGAATGAGCAGTTCTTC
cdr3_aa: CASSELAGSGNEQFF

d_call: TRBD2
j_call: TRBJ2-5
clone_size: few
v_call: TRBV7-9
cdr3_length: 16
cdr3_nt: TGTGCCAGCAGCCGGACTAGCGGGGGGGCCGTCGAGACCCAGTACTTC
cdr3_aa: CASSRTSGGAVETQYF

d_call: NA
j_call: TRBJ1-2
clone_size: NA
v_call: TRBV5-1
cdr3_length: 13
cdr3_nt: TGCGCCAGCGGCCCCCGGACTGGCTATGGCTACACCTTC
cdr3_aa: CASGPRTGYGYTF

d_call: TRBD2
j_call: TRBJ2-7
clone_size: NA
v_call: TRBV7-8
cdr3_length: 15
cdr3_nt: TGTGCCAGCAGCTTACGGCGGGGGGGCCTATACGAGCAGTACTTC
cdr3_aa: CASSLRRGGLYEQYF

d_call: NA
j_call: TRBJ2-5
clone_size: NA
v_call: TRBV5-6
cdr3_length: 17
cdr3_nt: TGTGCCAGCAGCGATAAGGTGTCGCCAGGGTGGTGCGAGACCCAGTACTTC
cdr3_aa: CASSDKVSPGWCETQYF

d_call: NA
j_call: TRBJ1-1
clone_size: NA
v_call: TRBV19
cdr3_length: 14
cdr3_nt: TGTGCCAGTAGTATTTACAGGGAGAACACTGAAGCTTTCTTT
cdr3_aa: CASSIYRENTEAFF

d_call: TRBD1
j_call: TRBJ2-7
clone_size: NA
v_call: TRBV10-3
cdr3_length: 15
cdr3_nt: TGTGCCATCAGTGCGGATGGGACAGGCTCCTACGAGCAGTACTTC
cdr3_aa: CAISADGTGSYEQYF

d_call: TRBD1
j_call: TRBJ1-1
clone_size: NA
v_call: TRBV5-4
cdr3_length: 15
cdr3_nt: TGTGCCAGCAGCGGCAGGGGGCCTAGGAACACTGAAGCTTTCTTT
cdr3_aa: CASSGRGPRNTEAFF

d_call: NA
j_call: TRBJ2-7
clone_size: once
v_call: TRBV5-4
cdr3_length: 14
cdr3_nt: TGTGCCAGCAGCTCGGACAGTATTTCCCACGAGCAGTACTTC
cdr3_aa: CASSSDSISHEQYF

d_call: TRBD2
j_call: TRBJ2-2
clone_size: NA
v_call: TRBV5-6
cdr3_length: 16
cdr3_nt: TGTGCCAGCAGCCTCTGGTCTAGCGGGGGGAGCGGGGAGCTGTTTTTT
cdr3_aa: CASSLWSSGGSGELFF

d_call: NA
j_call: TRBJ2-2
clone_size: NA
v_call: TRBV7-6
cdr3_length: 15
cdr3_nt: TGTGCCAGCAGCTTAGGGGGCTCCGACACCGGGGAGCTGTTTTTT
cdr3_aa: CASSLGGSDTGELFF

d_call: TRBD1
j_call: TRBJ2-7
clone_size: NA
v_call: TRBV28
cdr3_length: 14
cdr3_nt: TGTGCCAGCAGAATCGGGACAGGGAGCTACGAGCAGTACTTC
cdr3_aa: CASRIGTGSYEQYF

d_call: TRBD1
j_call: TRBJ2-7
clone_size: NA
v_call: TRBV5-5
cdr3_length: 14
cdr3_nt: TGTGCCAGCAGCTTACAGGGGGCGTCCTACGAGCAGTACTTC
cdr3_aa: CASSLQGASYEQYF

d_call: TRBD2
j_call: TRBJ2-3
clone_size: NA
v_call: TRBV4-1
cdr3_length: 17
cdr3_nt: TGCGCCAGCAGCCCCCAGTTAGCGGGGGCTACCACAGATACGCAGTATTTT
cdr3_aa: CASSPQLAGATTDTQYF

d_call: NA
j_call: TRBJ1-2
clone_size: NA
v_call: TRBV30
cdr3_length: 16
cdr3_nt: TGTGCCTGGGAGCGCTCACGGGACGGGGGAGGCTATGGCTACACCTTC
cdr3_aa: CAWERSRDGGGYGYTF

d_call: NA
j_call: TRBJ2-3
clone_size: NA
v_call: TRBV7-2
cdr3_length: 13
cdr3_nt: TGTGCCAGCAGGTCGGGGGGCACAGATACGCAGTATTTT
cdr3_aa: CASRSGGTDTQYF

d_call: TRBD1
j_call: TRBJ2-2
clone_size: once
v_call: TRBV28
cdr3_length: 17
cdr3_nt: TGTGCCAGCATCCCCCGAGCGGGACAGGGGAACACCGGGGAGCTGTTTTTT
cdr3_aa: CASIPRAGQGNTGELFF

d_call: TRBD2
j_call: TRBJ2-5
clone_size: once
v_call: TRBV27
cdr3_length: 14
cdr3_nt: TGTGCCAGCAGCCCAGCGGGGGGAGGGGAGACCCAGTACTTC
cdr3_aa: CASSPAGGGETQYF

d_call: NA
j_call: TRBJ2-6
clone_size: NA
v_call: TRBV7-8
cdr3_length: 15
cdr3_nt: TGTGCCAGCAGCCAAGACCGGGCTGGGGCCAACGTCCTGACTTTC
cdr3_aa: CASSQDRAGANVLTF

d_call: TRBD2
j_call: TRBJ2-7
clone_size: once
v_call: TRBV5-4
cdr3_length: 15
cdr3_nt: TGTGCCAGCAGCTCGGAAGGCGGGAGCGGCTACGAGCAGTACTTC
cdr3_aa: CASSSEGGSGYEQYF

d_call: TRBD1
j_call: TRBJ1-1
clone_size: NA
v_call: TRBV19
cdr3_length: 17
cdr3_nt: TGTGCCAGTAGTATGGCTCGGACAGGGTTTCGGAACACTGAAGCTTTCTTT
cdr3_aa: CASSMARTGFRNTEAFF

d_call: NA
j_call: TRBJ1-6
clone_size: NA
v_call: TRBV30
cdr3_length: 14
cdr3_nt: TGTGCCTGGAGTGGGGGTGGCAGGGTGACACCCCTCCACTTT
cdr3_aa: CAWSGGGRVTPLHF

d_call: NA
j_call: TRBJ1-1
clone_size: few
v_call: TRBV4-3
cdr3_length: 15
cdr3_nt: TGCGCCAGCAGCCAACCCGGCAGGCTGAACACTGAAGCTTTCTTT
cdr3_aa: CASSQPGRLNTEAFF

d_call: NA
j_call: TRBJ1-2
clone_size: NA
v_call: TRBV5-6
cdr3_length: 15
cdr3_nt: TGTGCCAGCAGCTTGGGTGGAGGGAACCACTATGGCTACACCTTC
cdr3_aa: CASSLGGGNHYGYTF

d_call: NA
j_call: TRBJ2-7
clone_size: NA
v_call: TRBV11-2
cdr3_length: 16
cdr3_nt: TGTGCCAGCAGCTCCATAAGCAGGAGGGGTGGCTACGAGCAGTACTTC
cdr3_aa: CASSSISRRGGYEQYF

d_call: NA
j_call: TRBJ2-7
clone_size: NA
v_call: TRBV14
cdr3_length: 14
cdr3_nt: TGTGCCAGCAGCCAAGATCGGCTAACGGGCGAGCAGTACTTC
cdr3_aa: CASSQDRLTGEQYF

d_call: TRBD1
j_call: TRBJ1-3
clone_size: NA
v_call: TRBV4-1
cdr3_length: 17
cdr3_nt: TGCGCCAGCAGCCAAGGGAGGGGGCAGAGCTCTGGAAACACCATATATTTT
cdr3_aa: CASSQGRGQSSGNTIYF

d_call: TRBD1
j_call: TRBJ1-4
clone_size: NA
v_call: TRBV2
cdr3_length: 17
cdr3_nt: TGTGCCAGCAGTGAGGGACAGGGCCTTATCACCAAAAATTCGTTTTTTTTT
cdr3_aa: CASSEGQGLITKNSFFF

d_call: NA
j_call: TRBJ2-4
clone_size: NA
v_call: TRBV5-6
cdr3_length: 11
cdr3_nt: TGTGCCAGTTCGAGAGGCAACATTCAGTACTTC
cdr3_aa: CASSRGNIQYF